Following are 15 T cell receptor beta chains from one sample sequenced in a study of tumor and adjacent non-tumor tissue in lung cancer. RNA was extracted from bulk tissue without any cell sorting. This non-tumor lung sample came from over 3 cm beyond the tumor edge. A modified ARM-PCR protocol with three rounds of nested PCR amplified TCRbeta. MiXCR, applied by TCRdb to the multiplex PCR reads, yields one record per CDR3 protein. Of nearly 50,000 distinct CDR3 sequences in the sample, 64% are singletons; the top ten hold 30%. Specimen: distant non-tumor lung tissue. All receptors come from a woman between 70 and 85 years old with non-small cell lung cancer.

To note about this clonotype: Possible read error: a much larger clone is one base away. This sequence joins TRBV14 and TRBJ1-1; D is unresolved. The CDR3 is 12 residues long. Trimming stripped 9 bases from V and 0 bases from J, with 8 bases between. Per the germline V gene, CDR1 is SGHDN and CDR2 is FVKESK. In DNA form, the CDR3 reads TGTGCCAGGAGCTGGGTGAACACTGAAGCTTTCTTT. This gives the protein CARSWVNTEAFF.

This clonotype was seen ten or more times. V is TRBV28 and J is TRBJ2-1, with no clear D. The germline V gene has CDR1 MDHEN and CDR2 SYDVKM. The V end lost 6 bases, the J end lost 5 bases, and 17 bases lay between the germline ends. This CDR3 contains 15 residues. The CDR3 here is CASRDSNSRDNEQFF. The DNA for the CDR3 is TGTGCCAGCAGGGATAGCAATTCGCGTGACAATGAGCAGTTCTTC.

This clonotype appeared a few times. A much larger clone sits a single nucleotide away, making a read error possible. The chain uses TRBV29-1 and TRBJ2-3, with TRBD1 as a possible D gene (5 bases). The CDR3 runs 16 residues. The V gene's germline CDR1 is SQVTM and CDR2 ANQGSEA. CDR3 loop: CSLEGHLKTDVHTQYF. The CDR3, as DNA: TGCAGCCTTGAAGGACATCTAAAAACAGACGTGCATACGCAGTATTTT.

This clonotype was counted only a few times. The chain links TRBV7-9 to TRBJ2-7; the D call may be TRBD1 or TRBD2 (5 bases each). The CDR3 covers 14 residues. The germline gives CDR1 SEHNR, CDR2 FQNEAQ (reference sequence). The V and J ends lost 1 base and 9 bases respectively, with 16 bases between them. CDR3 sequence: CASSLGVRGVGQYF. In DNA form, the CDR3 reads TGTGCCAGCAGCTTAGGCGTGAGAGGGGTCGGGCAGTACTTC.

Regarding this clonotype: Compared with germline, one end of the junction differs, possibly owing to a read error. The chain links TRBV4-2 to TRBJ2-6; D assignment may be TRBD1 or TRBD2 (5 bases each). From germline, CDR1 is LGHNA and CDR2 YNFKEQ. This CDR3 is built from 17 residues. The CDR3 DNA follows: TGTGCCAGCAGCCAAGAATTTCCAGTCAACGGGGCCAACGTCCTGGCTTTC. It encodes CASSQEFPVNGANVLAF.

This chain joins TRBV20-1 and TRBJ2-1, with D hard to call. Trimming pared 3 bases from V and 5 bases from J, leaving 11 bases between. CDR3 length: 13 amino acids. Germline CDR1 reads DFQATT; CDR2 reads SNEGSKA (reference sequence). Written as DNA, the CDR3 is TGCAGTGCTAGGTCGGGCTTTAACAATGAGCAGTTCTTC. Protein: CSARSGFNNEQFF.

The rearrangement joins TRBV10-3 to TRBJ1-2; 7 bases fit TRBD1. The germline V gene has CDR1 ENHRY and CDR2 SYGVKD. V shed 3 bases and J 12 bases; nucleotides not matched to a gene: 19. The CDR3 has 16 residues. CDR3 region: CAISDLGQPRKGGHTF. CDR3 nucleotides: TGTGCCATCAGTGATTTAGGACAGCCACGTAAAGGGGGCCACACCTTC.

Worth noting for this clonotype: Given a much more abundant clone one base away, this may be a read error. The CDR3 carries no conserved terminal phenylalanine or tryptophan, so it likely arises from a read error. The chain recombines TRBV20-1 with TRBJ2-3; possibly TRBD2 for D (6 bases). The length of the CDR3 is 14 residues. Germline values: CDR1 DFQATT, CDR2 SNEGSKA (reference sequence). V shed 3 bases and J shed 4 bases, with 14 bases lying between them. CDR3: CSARAGWGADTQYY. In DNA, the CDR3 is TGCAGTGCTAGGGCGGGCTGGGGGGCAGATACGCAGTATTAT.

Only a few counts were recorded for this clonotype. The chain combines TRBV5-1 with TRBJ1-1, with D tentatively TRBD1 (5 bases). CDR1 is SGHRS and CDR2 is YFSETQ in the germline V gene. The CDR3 extends over 14 amino acids. The V end was cut by 4 bases, the J end by 1 base, with 11 bases between. The CDR3: CASSLDRTNTEAFF. DNA for the CDR3: TGCGCCAGCAGCCTTGACAGAACGAACACTGAAGCTTTCTTT.

The J gene is TRBJ2-2, the V gene TRBV28; TRBD1 agrees at 12 bases. The CDR3 runs 19 residues. From germline, CDR1 is MDHEN and CDR2 SYDVKM. V lost 6 bases to trimming and J lost 8 bases; unmatched junction nucleotides: 19. The DNA for the CDR3 is TGTGCCAGCAGAACGGGACAGGGGGCTTCTAGAAGGGACATTGGGGAGCTGTTTTTT. Translation gives CASRTGQGASRRDIGELFF.

In the case of this clonotype: A read error may account for a junction end that differs from germline. CDR3 DNA: TGTGCCAGCAGTTTCAGCGGGAGGCGCTACGAGCGGTACTTC. Translating it yields CASSFSGRRYERYF. The rearrangement uses TRBV28 and TRBJ2-7; TRBD2 aligns across 9 bases. This CDR3 is 14 amino acids long. The germline gives CDR1 MDHEN, CDR2 SYDVKM.

With regard to this clonotype: Relative to the germline gene, one junction end is altered; a read error may explain this. This sequence joins TRBV15 and TRBJ2-1; tentative D call: TRBD2 (6 bases). The CDR3 runs to 20 residues. CDR1 is LNHNV and CDR2 is YYDKDF in the germline V gene (reference sequence). CDR3 sequence (DNA): TGTACCACCAGCAGAGATTTAGTCGGGGGATGGTCAAGAAGTTACAATGAGCAGTTCTTC. Encoded protein: CTTSRDLVGGWSRSYNEQFF.

This clonotype was observed a single time. A much larger clone sits a single nucleotide away, making a read error possible. This chain links TRBV28 with TRBJ2-5; 7 bases agree with TRBD1. CDR3 size: 15 residues. Trimming took 8 bases from V and 3 from J; bases not matched to a gene: 12. Germline CDR1 is MDHEN and CDR2 is SYDVKM. The DNA of the CDR3 is TGTGCCAGCGGTGCCCCCCTACAGGGGAAAGAGACCCAGTACTTC. This sequence encodes CASGAPLQGKETQYF. Based on the CDR3 plus reference TRBV28 and TRBJ2-5, the full variable domain is DVKVTQSSRYLVKRTGEKVFLECVQDMDHENMFWYRQDPGLGLRLIYFSYDVKMKEKGDIPEGYSVSREKKERFSLILESASTNQTSMYLCASGAPLQGKETQYFGPGTRLLVL.

Regarding this clonotype: Relative to the germline gene, one junction end is altered; a read error may explain this. The chain uses TRBV6-1 and TRBJ2-7; either TRBD1 or TRBD2 may fit D (6 bases each). CDR3 length equals 13 residues. CDR1 and CDR2 from the germline V gene are MNHNS and SASEGT. The CDR3 loop reads CTSSEEGGYERYF. The CDR3, as DNA: TGTACCAGCAGTGAAGAGGGGGGCTACGAGCGGTACTTC.

With respect to this clonotype: A junction end diverges from the germline sequence, so it may reflect a read error. The rearrangement joins TRBV12-3 or TRBV12-4 to TRBJ2-7, with D maybe TRBD2 (6 bases). There are 14 residues in the CDR3. In DNA, the CDR3 is TGCGCCAGCAGTCTCAGGCGGGACCTCTACGAGCAGTACTTC. Its protein is CASSLRRDLYEQYF.